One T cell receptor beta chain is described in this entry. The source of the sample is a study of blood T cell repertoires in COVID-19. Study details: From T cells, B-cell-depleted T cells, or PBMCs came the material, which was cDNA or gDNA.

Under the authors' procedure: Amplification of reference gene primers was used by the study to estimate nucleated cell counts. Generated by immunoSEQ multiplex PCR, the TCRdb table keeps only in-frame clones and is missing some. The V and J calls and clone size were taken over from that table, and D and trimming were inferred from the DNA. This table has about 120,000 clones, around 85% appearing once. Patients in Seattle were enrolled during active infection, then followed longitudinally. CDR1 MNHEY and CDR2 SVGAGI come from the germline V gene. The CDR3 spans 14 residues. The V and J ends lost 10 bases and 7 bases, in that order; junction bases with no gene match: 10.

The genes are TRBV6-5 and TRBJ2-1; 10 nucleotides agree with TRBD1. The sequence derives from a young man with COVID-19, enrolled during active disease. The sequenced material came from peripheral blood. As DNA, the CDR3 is TGTGCCACCCTGACAGGGGGCCCGGGTAATGAGCAGTTCTTC. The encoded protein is CATLTGGPGNEQFF.